The source of this T cell receptor beta chain is a study of blood T cell repertoires in COVID-19. The CDR3 has 17 amino acids. The V gene end was trimmed by 2 bases and the J gene end by 1 base; junction bases not matched to a gene: 9. Germline loops: CDR1 MDHEN, CDR2 SYDVKM. Measured with immunoSEQ multiplex PCR; TCRdb has only the in-frame clones, and not every one. Among approximately 330,000 clones listed, around 90% were seen once. Seattle enrolled patients during active infection and tracked them longitudinally. The J gene is TRBJ2-7, the V gene TRBV28; 9 positions agree with TRBD2. The sample was peripheral blood. This sequence was found in a woman in her thirties or forties with COVID-19, enrolled during active disease. Written as DNA, the CDR3 is TGTGCCAGCAGTTTAATCGGCGGGAGGGCCTCATCCTACGAGCAGTACTTC. Encoded protein: CASSLIGGRASSYEQYF.